These 15 T cell receptor beta chains originate from one sample sequenced in a study of blood T cell repertoires in COVID-19. Some clones are missing from TCRdb's copy, which holds only in-frame ones; the method was immunoSEQ multiplex PCR. The sample lists tens of thousands of clones, around four fifths occurring once. The sequenced sample was peripheral blood. These receptor sequences come from a man aged 70 or older with active COVID-19.

The chain is built from TRBV21-1 and TRBJ2-7; the table's TRBD2 call for D was not verified on the DNA. TRBV21-1 has pseudogene status. This CDR3 comprises 16 residues. DNA of the CDR3: TGTGCCAGCAGATGCCTCGAGGGCAGATGCTCCTACGAGCAGTACTTC. Protein: CASRCLEGRCSYEQYF.

The sample holds a few counts of this clone. The genes are TRBV7-9 and TRBJ1-2; a possible D gene is TRBD1 (5 bases). CDR3 length equals 15 residues. The germline V gene encodes CDR1 SEHNR and CDR2 FQNEAQ (reference sequence). The V end was cut by 1 base, the J end by 12 bases, with 21 bases between. CDR3 residues: CASSLGRGGDGHDTF. CDR3 bases: TGTGCCAGCAGCTTAGGGCGTGGAGGGGACGGCCATGACACCTTC. The variable domain in full, with the rest retrieved from reference TRBV7-9 and TRBJ1-2, is DTGVSQNPRHKITKRGQNVTFRCDPISEHNRLYWYRQTLGQGPEFLTYFQNEAQLEKSRLLSDRFSAERPKGSFSTLEIQRTEQGDSAMYLCASSLGRGGDGHDTFGSGTRLTVV.

The V call is TRBV30, the J call TRBJ1-3; no definite D call. Germline lookup yields CDR1 GTSNPN and CDR2 SVGIG (reference sequence). V was clipped by 0 bases and J by 4 bases, with 13 bases between them. This CDR3 comprises 15 residues. The CDR3 DNA is TGTGCCTGGAGTGTATCTCTAAGTGAAGGAAACACCATATATTTT. The encoded protein is CAWSVSLSEGNTIYF.

The V and J genes are TRBV11-3 and TRBJ2-2, with D uncertain. The CDR3 loop spans 14 amino acids. Deletions cut 1 base from V and 0 bases from J, with 3 bases between. Germline V CDR1 and CDR2: SGHNT, YENEEA. The CDR3 DNA reads TGTGCCAGCAGCTTAGCAGCGAACACCGGGGAGCTGTTTTTT. Amino acid sequence: CASSLAANTGELFF. Complete variable domain (other parts from reference TRBV11-3 and TRBJ2-2): EAGVVQSPRYKIIEKKQPVAFWCNPISGHNTLYWYLQNLGQGPELLIRYENEEAVDDSQLPKDRFSAERLKGVDSTLKIQPAELGDSAVYLCASSLAANTGELFFGEGSRLTVL.

This chain joins TRBV6-1 and TRBJ2-5; no firm D call. Trimming stripped 0 bases from V and 9 bases from J, with 5 bases between. The CDR3 consists of 11 residues. CDR1 MNHNS and CDR2 SASEGT come from the germline V gene. Written as DNA, the CDR3 is TGTGCCAGCAGTGAAGCGAGAGCCCAGTACTTC. Encoded protein: CASSEARAQYF.

This chain links TRBV29-1 with TRBJ2-1; TRBD2 matches 7 bases. There are 13 residues in the CDR3. CDR1 and CDR2 from the germline V gene are SQVTM and ANQGSEA. Trimming took 3 bases from V and 6 from J; bases not matched to a gene: 5. The CDR3 DNA follows: TGCAGCGTTGAGGGGCGGGAGTTCAATGAGCAGTTCTTC. Translating gives CSVEGREFNEQFF.

The chain carries TRBV18 and TRBJ2-5; possible D gene TRBD2, 7 bases. CDR3 size: 13 residues. CDR1 and CDR2 from the germline V gene are KGHSH and LQKENI. V was clipped by 3 bases and J by 5 bases, with 10 bases between them. The CDR3 sequence: CASSPGGAETQYF. CDR3 coding DNA: TGTGCCAGCTCACCGGGGGGGGCCGAGACCCAGTACTTC.

This clone has only one observation. The CDR3 DNA reads TGTGCCAGCGGGGAGATATCCGGGCCAGCTTTCTTT. This sequence encodes CASGEISGPAFF. This chain uses TRBV2 with TRBJ1-1; no firm D call. CDR1 is SNHLY, CDR2 FYNNEI, per germline. The CDR3 consists of 12 residues. V shed 8 bases and J shed 10 bases, with 17 bases lying between them.

The chain joins TRBV2 to TRBJ1-4; D might be TRBD1 (5 bases). CDR1 and CDR2 from the germline V gene are SNHLY and FYNNEI. CDR3 length equals 13 residues. The germline V and J ends were trimmed by 7 bases and 4 bases, with 10 bases remaining between them. CDR3 DNA sequence: TGTGCCAGCATGGGGGGTGATAATGAAAAACTGTTTTTT. Its translation is CASMGGDNEKLFF.

This clone was counted between two and nine times. The chain carries TRBV30 and TRBJ2-7, with 9 bases fitting TRBD1. J gave up 3 bases and V 4 bases, and 4 bases lay outside the gene matches. This CDR3 is built from 13 residues. Germline CDR1 is GTSNPN and CDR2 is SVGIG (reference sequence). The CDR3 region has the DNA TGTGCCTGGAAATTGGGACAGGGCTACGAGCAGTACTTC. Translating it yields CAWKLGQGYEQYF.

This chain joins TRBV6-6 and TRBJ1-2; 9 bases map to TRBD1. The CDR3 loop spans 13 amino acids. V lost 0 bases and J lost 7; bases outside the gene matches: 0. Germline CDR1 and CDR2: MNHNY and SVGAGI (reference sequence). The CDR3 DNA sequence: TGTGCCAGCAGTTACTCGACAGGGGGTGGCTACACCTTC. It specifies CASSYSTGGGYTF.

In DNA form, the CDR3 reads TGTGCCAGCAGCGGGGGGACAGGCCGTATGAACACTGAAGCTTTCTTT. It encodes CASSGGTGRMNTEAFF. The rearrangement uses TRBV5-4 and TRBJ1-1, with 8 bases that match TRBD1. The germline V gene encodes CDR1 SGHNT and CDR2 YYREEE (reference sequence). The CDR3 contains 16 residues. V was pared by 4 bases and J by 0 bases, with 8 bases of the junction left unmatched. Combining the CDR3 with reference TRBV5-4 and TRBJ1-1 gives the whole variable domain ETGVTQSPTHLIKTRGQQVTLRCSSQSGHNTVSWYQQALGQGPQFIFQYYREEENGRGNFPPRFSGLQFPNYSSELNVNALELDDSALYLCASSGGTGRMNTEAFFGQGTRLTVV.

This clone was seen once. The V call is TRBV5-5, the J call TRBJ2-7; TRBD1 matches 8 bases. The CDR3 contains 16 residues. CDR1 is SGHKS, CDR2 YYEKEE, per germline (reference sequence). J was trimmed by 3 bases and V by 0 bases; bases with no gene match: 8. Here the CDR3 reads CASSLEGTGAIYEQYF. CDR3 in DNA: TGTGCCAGCAGCTTGGAAGGGACAGGAGCCATCTACGAGCAGTACTTC.

This sequence joins TRBV7-9 and TRBJ2-7, with 11 bases fitting TRBD2. Germline CDR1 reads SEHNR; CDR2 reads FQNEAQ (reference sequence). The CDR3 loop spans 15 amino acids. The ends lost 3 bases at V and 7 bases at J; junction bases unmatched: 8. The CDR3 bases are TGTGCCAGCAGCTTTCTAGCGGGGGGCCGGGGGGAGCAGTACTTC. Its protein is CASSFLAGGRGEQYF.

J is TRBJ2-6 and V is TRBV2, with 8 bases that match TRBD2. This CDR3 comprises 17 residues. V was clipped by 6 bases and J by 0 bases; unmatched bases: 7. Germline V gene data show CDR1 as SNHLY and CDR2 as FYNNEI. The CDR3 DNA reads TGTGCCAGCAGCCGGGAGGGGGGTATCTCTGGGGCCAACGTCCTGACTTTC. Amino acids: CASSREGGISGANVLTF.